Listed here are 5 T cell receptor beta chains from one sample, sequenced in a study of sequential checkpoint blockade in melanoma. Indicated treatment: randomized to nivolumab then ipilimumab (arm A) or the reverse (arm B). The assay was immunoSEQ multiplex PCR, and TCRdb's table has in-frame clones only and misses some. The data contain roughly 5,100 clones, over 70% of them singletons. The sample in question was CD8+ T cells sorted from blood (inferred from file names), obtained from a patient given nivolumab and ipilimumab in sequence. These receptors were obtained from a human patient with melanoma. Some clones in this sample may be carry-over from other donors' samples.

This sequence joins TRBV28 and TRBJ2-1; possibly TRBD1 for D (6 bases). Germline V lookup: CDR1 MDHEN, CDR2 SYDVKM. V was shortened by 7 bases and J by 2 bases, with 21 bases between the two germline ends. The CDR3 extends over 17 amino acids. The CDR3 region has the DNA TGTGCCAGCATTGAAATGACAGGCGGTTTCCCCTACAATGAGCAGTTCTTC. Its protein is CASIEMTGGFPYNEQFF.

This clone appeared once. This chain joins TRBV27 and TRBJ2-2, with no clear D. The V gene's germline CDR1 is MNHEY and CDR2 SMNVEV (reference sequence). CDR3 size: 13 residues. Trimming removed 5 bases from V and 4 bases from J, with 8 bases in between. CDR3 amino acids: CASSPPGTGELFF. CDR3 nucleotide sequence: TGTGCCAGCAGTCCGCCCGGCACCGGGGAGCTGTTTTTT.

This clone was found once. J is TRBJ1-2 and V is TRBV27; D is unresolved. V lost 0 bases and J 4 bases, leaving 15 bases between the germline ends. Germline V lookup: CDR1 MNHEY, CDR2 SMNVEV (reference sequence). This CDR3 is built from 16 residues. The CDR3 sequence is CASSLSRVGSGYGYTF. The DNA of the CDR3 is TGTGCCAGCAGTTTATCTCGTGTGGGGAGCGGCTATGGCTACACCTTC.

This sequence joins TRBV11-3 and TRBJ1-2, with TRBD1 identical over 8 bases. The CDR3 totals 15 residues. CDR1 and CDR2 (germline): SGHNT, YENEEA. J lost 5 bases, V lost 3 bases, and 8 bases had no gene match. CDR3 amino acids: CASSFGQGQGYGYTF. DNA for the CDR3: TGTGCCAGCAGCTTCGGACAGGGCCAAGGGTATGGCTACACCTTC.

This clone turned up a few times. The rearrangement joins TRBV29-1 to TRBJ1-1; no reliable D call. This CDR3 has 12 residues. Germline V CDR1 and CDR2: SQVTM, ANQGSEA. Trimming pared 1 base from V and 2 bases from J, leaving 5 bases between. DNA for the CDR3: TGCAGCGTTGAAGCAGTAAACACTGAAGCTTTCTTT. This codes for CSVEAVNTEAFF.